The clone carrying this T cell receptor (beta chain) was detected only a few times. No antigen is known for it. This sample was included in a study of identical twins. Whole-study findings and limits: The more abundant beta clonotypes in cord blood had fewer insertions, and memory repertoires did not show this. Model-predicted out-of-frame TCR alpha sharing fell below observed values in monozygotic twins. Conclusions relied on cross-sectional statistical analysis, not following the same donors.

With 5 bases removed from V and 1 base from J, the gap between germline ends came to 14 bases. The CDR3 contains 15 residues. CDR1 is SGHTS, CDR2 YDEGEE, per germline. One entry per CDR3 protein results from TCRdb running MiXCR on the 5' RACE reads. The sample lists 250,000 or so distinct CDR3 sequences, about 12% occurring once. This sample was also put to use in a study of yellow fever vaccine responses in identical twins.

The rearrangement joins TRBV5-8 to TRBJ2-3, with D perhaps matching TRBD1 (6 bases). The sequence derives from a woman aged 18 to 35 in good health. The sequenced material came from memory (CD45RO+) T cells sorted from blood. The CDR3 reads CASSTGRGGTDTQYF. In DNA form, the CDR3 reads TGTGCCAGCAGTACAGGCAGGGGAGGCACAGATACGCAGTATTTT. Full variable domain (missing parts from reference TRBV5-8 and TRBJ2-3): EAGVTQSPTHLIKTRGQQATLRCSPISGHTSVYWYQQALGLGLQFLLWYDEGEERNRGNFPPRFSGRQFPNYSSELNVNALELEDSALYLCASSTGRGGTDTQYFGPGTRLTVL.